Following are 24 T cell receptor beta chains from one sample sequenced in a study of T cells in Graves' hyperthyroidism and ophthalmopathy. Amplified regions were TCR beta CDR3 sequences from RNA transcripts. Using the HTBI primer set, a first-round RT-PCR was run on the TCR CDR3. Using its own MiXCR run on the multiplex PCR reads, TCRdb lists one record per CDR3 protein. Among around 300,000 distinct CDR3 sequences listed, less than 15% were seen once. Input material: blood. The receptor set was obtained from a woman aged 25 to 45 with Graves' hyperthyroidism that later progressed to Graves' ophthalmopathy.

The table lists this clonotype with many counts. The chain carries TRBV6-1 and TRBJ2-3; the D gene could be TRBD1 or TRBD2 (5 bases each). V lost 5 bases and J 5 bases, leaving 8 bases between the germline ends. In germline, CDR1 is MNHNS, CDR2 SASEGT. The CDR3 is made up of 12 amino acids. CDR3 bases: TGTGCCAGCAGTCCGGGGCTAGATACGCAGTATTTT. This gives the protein CASSPGLDTQYF.

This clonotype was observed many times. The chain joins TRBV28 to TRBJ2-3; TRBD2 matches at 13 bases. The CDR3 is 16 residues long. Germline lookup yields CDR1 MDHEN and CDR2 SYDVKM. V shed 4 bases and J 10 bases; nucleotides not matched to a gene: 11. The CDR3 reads CASSWARTSGGLAQYF. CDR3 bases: TGTGCCAGCAGTTGGGCTAGGACTAGCGGGGGCCTTGCGCAGTATTTT. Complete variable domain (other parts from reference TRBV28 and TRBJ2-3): DVKVTQSSRYLVKRTGEKVFLECVQDMDHENMFWYRQDPGLGLRLIYFSYDVKMKEKGDIPEGYSVSREKKERFSLILESASTNQTSMYLCASSWARTSGGLAQYFGPGTRLTVL.

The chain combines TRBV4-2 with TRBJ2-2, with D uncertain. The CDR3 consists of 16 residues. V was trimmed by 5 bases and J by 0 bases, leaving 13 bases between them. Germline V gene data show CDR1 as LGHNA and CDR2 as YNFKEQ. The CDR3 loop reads CASSSLGIANTGELFF. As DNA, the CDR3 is TGTGCCAGCAGCTCCCTGGGGATAGCGAACACCGGGGAGCTGTTTTTT.

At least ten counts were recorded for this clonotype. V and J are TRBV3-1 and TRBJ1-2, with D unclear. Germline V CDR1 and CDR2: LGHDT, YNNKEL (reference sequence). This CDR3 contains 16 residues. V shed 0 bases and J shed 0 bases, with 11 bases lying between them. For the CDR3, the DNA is TGTGCCAGCAGCCAAGAGGTGACACGTACTAACTATGGCTACACCTTC. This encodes CASSQEVTRTNYGYTF.

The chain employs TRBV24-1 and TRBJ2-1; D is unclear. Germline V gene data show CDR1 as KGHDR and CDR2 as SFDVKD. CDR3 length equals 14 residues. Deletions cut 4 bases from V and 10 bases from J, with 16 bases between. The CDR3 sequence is CATSDPRRVLEQFF. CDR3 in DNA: TGTGCCACCAGTGACCCCCGCCGAGTCTTAGAGCAGTTCTTC.

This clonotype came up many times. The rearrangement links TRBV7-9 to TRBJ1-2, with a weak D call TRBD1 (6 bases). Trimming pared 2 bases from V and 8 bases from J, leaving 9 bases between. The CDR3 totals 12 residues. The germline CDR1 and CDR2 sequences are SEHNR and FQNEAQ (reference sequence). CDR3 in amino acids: CASSLLDRGYTF. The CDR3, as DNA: TGTGCCAGCAGCTTATTGGACAGAGGCTACACCTTC.

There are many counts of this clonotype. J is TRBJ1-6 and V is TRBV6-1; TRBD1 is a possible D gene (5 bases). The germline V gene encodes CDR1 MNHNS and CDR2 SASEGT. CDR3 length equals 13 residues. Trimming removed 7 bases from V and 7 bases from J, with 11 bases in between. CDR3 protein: CASKGDGNSPLHF. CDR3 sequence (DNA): TGTGCCAGCAAAGGGGACGGAAATTCACCCCTCCACTTT.

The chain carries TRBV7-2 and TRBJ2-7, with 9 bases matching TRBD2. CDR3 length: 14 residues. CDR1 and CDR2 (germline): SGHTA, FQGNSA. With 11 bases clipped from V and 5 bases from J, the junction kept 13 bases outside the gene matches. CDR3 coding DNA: TGTGCCGGCGGCCGAGCGGGAGGTAGCAACGAGCAGTACTTC. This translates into CAGGRAGGSNEQYF.

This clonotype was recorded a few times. CDR3 DNA: TGCGCCAGCAGCCAACGGGCGTCCGACACAGATACGCAGTATTTT. Its protein is CASSQRASDTDTQYF. The chain is built from TRBV4-3 and TRBJ2-3; D is unclear. Trimming removed 2 bases from V and 2 bases from J, with 11 bases in between. Germline CDR1 is LGHNA and CDR2 is YSLEER. The CDR3 is 15 amino acids.

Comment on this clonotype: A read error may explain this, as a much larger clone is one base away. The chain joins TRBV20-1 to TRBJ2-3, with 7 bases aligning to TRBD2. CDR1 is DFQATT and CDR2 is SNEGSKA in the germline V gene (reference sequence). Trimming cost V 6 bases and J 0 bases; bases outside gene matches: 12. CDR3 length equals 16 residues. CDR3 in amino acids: CSAKPNPSGSTDTQYF. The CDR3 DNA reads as TGCAGTGCCAAACCAAACCCTAGCGGAAGCACAGATACGCAGTATTTT.

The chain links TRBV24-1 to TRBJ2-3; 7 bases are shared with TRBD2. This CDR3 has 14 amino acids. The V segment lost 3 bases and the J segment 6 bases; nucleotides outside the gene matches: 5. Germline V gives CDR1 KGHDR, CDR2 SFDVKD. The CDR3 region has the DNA TGTGCCACCAGTGATATGGGAGGGTATGATACGCAGTATTTT. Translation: CATSDMGGYDTQYF.

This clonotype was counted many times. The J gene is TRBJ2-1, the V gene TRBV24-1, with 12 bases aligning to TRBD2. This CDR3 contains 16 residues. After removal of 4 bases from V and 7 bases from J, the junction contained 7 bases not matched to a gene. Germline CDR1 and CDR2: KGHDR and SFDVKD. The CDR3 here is CATSDSSGTSGNEQFF. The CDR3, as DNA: TGTGCCACCAGTGACTCATCCGGGACTAGCGGGAATGAGCAGTTCTTC.

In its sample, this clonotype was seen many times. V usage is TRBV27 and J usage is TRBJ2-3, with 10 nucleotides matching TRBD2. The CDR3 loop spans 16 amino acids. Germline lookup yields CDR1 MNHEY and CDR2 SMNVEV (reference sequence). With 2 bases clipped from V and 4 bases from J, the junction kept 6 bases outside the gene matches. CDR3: CASSLTLAGASDTQYF. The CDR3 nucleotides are TGTGCCAGCAGTTTAACCCTAGCGGGAGCGTCAGATACGCAGTATTTT.

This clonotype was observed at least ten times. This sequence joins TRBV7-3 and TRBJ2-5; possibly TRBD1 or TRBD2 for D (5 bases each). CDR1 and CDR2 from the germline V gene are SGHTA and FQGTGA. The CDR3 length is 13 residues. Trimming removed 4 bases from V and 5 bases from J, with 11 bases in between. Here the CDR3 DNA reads TGTGCCAGCAGCTCAAAATGGGGGGAGACCCAGTACTTC. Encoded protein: CASSSKWGETQYF.

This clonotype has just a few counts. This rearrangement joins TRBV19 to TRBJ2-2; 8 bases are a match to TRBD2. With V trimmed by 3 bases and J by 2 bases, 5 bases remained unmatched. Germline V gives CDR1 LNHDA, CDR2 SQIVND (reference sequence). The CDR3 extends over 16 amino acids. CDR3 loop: CASSIRAGGNTGELFF. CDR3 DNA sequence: TGTGCCAGTAGTATTCGGGCGGGGGGAAACACCGGGGAGCTGTTTTTT.

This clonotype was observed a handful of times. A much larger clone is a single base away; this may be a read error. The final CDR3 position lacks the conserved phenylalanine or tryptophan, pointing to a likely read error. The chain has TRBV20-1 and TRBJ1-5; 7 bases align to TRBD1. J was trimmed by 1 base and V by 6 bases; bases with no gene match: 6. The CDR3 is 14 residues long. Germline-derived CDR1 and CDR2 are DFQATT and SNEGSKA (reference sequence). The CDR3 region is CSATGVFSNQPQHS. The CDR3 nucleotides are TGCAGTGCAACAGGGGTTTTCAGCAATCAGCCCCAGCATTCT.

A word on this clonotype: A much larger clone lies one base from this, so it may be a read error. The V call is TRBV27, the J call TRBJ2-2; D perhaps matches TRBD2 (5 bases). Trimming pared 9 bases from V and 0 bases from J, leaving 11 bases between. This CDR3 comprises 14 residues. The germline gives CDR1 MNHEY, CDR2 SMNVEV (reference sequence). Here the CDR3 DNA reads TGTGCCAGTAGGTGGGGAGCGAACACCGGGGAGCTGTTTTTT. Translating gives CASRWGANTGELFF.

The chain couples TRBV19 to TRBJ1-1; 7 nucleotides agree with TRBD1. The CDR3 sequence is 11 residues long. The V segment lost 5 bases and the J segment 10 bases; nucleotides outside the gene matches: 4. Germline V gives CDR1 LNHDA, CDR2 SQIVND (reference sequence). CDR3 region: CASSFPGGAFF. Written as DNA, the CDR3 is TGTGCCAGTAGTTTCCCAGGGGGAGCTTTCTTT.

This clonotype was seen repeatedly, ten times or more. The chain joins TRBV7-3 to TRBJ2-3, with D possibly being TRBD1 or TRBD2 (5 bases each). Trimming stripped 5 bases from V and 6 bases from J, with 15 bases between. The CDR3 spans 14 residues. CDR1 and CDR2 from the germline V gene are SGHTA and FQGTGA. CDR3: CASSPGPMLDTQYF. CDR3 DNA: TGTGCCAGCAGCCCGGGACCAATGCTGGATACGCAGTATTTT.

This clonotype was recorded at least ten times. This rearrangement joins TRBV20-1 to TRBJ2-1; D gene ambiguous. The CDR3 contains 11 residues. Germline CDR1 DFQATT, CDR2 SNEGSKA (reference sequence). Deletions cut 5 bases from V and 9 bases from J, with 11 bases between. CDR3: CSAEMLTEQFF. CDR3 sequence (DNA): TGCAGTGCTGAGATGCTAACTGAGCAGTTCTTC.

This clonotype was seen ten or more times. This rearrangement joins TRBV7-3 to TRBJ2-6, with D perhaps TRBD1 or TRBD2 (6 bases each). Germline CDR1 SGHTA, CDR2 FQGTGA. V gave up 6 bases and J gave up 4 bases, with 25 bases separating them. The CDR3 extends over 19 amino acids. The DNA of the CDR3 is TGTGCCAGCAGAAAGGGGGGCGGGAAGGTTCTTCCGGGGGCCAACGTCCTGACTTTC. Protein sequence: CASRKGGGKVLPGANVLTF.

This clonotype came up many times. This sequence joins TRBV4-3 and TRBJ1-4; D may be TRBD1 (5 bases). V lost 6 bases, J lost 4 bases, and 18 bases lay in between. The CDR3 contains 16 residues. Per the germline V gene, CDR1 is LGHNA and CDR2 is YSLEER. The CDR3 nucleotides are TGCGCCAGCAGGGATCAGGGCCTCGGGGGTAATGAAAAACTGTTTTTT. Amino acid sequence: CASRDQGLGGNEKLFF.

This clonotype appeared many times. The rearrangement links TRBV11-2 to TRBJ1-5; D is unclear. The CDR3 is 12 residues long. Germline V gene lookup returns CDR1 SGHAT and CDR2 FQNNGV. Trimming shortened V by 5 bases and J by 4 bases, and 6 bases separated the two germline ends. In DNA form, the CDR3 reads TGTGCCAGCAGCCCTCAGAATCAGCCCCAGCATTTT. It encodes CASSPQNQPQHF.

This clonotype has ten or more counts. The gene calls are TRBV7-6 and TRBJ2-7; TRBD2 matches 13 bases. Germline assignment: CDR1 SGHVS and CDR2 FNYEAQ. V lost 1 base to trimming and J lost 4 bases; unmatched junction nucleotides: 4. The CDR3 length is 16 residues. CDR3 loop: CASSLDGLAGEYEQYF. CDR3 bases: TGTGCCAGCAGCTTAGATGGACTAGCGGGAGAATACGAGCAGTACTTC.